This T cell receptor beta chain is drawn from a study of cytomegalovirus exposure and HLA in healthy donors. Regarding the study as a whole: In an earlier analysis, most TCR beta V segments were productive about 87% or about 30% of the time. Reports credit the classifier with highly specific, highly sensitive diagnosis of cytomegalovirus status. V- and J-gene trimming of TCR beta was linked (in a later analysis) to a missense DCLRE1C variant.

The V gene's germline CDR1 is DFQATT and CDR2 SNEGSKA (reference sequence). The CDR3 totals 11 residues. Trimming cost V 6 bases and J 2 bases, with 7 bases left between them. This clone has a handful of counts. Its target is unknown. With 60 Vbeta and 13 Jbeta primers, the PCR was carried out. Libraries were prepared by immunoSEQ multiplex PCR; TCRdb keeps only in-frame clonotypes and omits some of them. The sample carries about 160,000 clones, roughly 71% recorded once. The V gene is TRBV20-1, the J gene TRBJ1-1; D unresolved. The receptor's source is a woman aged 45-65 years in good health and CMV-seropositive. The material sequenced was PBMCs. The CDR3 sequence is CSAPLNTEAFF. The CDR3 DNA reads as TGCAGTGCCCCGTTAAACACTGAAGCTTTCTTT.